In this sample, the clone carrying this T cell receptor (beta chain) turned up many times. Antigen: not known. After template switching added a universal primer site, the resulting cDNA carried unique molecular identifiers. TCRdb redid the calling of the 5' RACE reads with MiXCR, one entry per CDR3 protein. The sample has 200,000 to 300,000 distinct CDR3 sequences, roughly a tenth seen once. This record comes from a study of identical twins. Points from the study as a whole: Models underestimated TCR alpha sharing (out-of-frame) in monozygotic twins.

The ends were cut back, 6 bases at V and 0 bases at J, with 12 bases in the middle. The germline V gene has CDR1 SGHTA and CDR2 FQGNSA. The CDR3 loop spans 14 amino acids. Every sampled donor was Caucasian and healthy. The chain carries TRBV7-2 and TRBJ2-7; D perhaps matches TRBD1 (6 bases). Sequencing was performed on memory T cells sorted from blood. This TCR was sampled from a man aged 50 or older in good health. CDR3 loop: CASRKQGSSYEQYF. The CDR3 DNA is TGTGCCAGCAGGAAACAGGGTAGCTCCTACGAGCAGTACTTC. Complete variable domain (other parts from reference TRBV7-2 and TRBJ2-7): GAGVSQSPSNKVTEKGKDVELRCDPISGHTALYWYRQSLGQGLEFLIYFQGNSAPDKSGLPSDRFSAERTGGSVSTLTIQRTQQEDSAVYLCASRKQGSSYEQYFGPGTRLTVT.